The source of this T cell receptor beta chain is a study of T cell changes during pregnancy in multiple sclerosis. Assay used: immunoSEQ multiplex PCR; TCRdb lists only in-frame clones, some missing. The table lists tens of thousands of clones, 80% to 95% of them singletons. The TCR sequence derives from a female donor with multiple sclerosis, enrolled in a pregnancy study. Source: peripheral blood, taken before pregnancy.

Here the CDR3 DNA reads TGTGCCAGCAGCGTTGTAACGACAGGGAGCACAGATACGCAGTATTTT. Its translation: CASSVVTTGSTDTQYF. The rearrangement links TRBV9 to TRBJ2-3, with 7 nucleotides matching TRBD1. Germline CDR1 SGDLS, CDR2 YYNGEE. V lost 2 bases to trimming and J lost 0 bases; unmatched junction nucleotides: 6. This CDR3 has 16 amino acids. The variable domain in full, with the rest retrieved from reference TRBV9 and TRBJ2-3, is DSGVTQTPKHLITATGQRVTLRCSPRSGDLSVYWYQQSLDQGLQFLIQYYNGEERAKGNILERFSAQQFPDLHSELNLSSLELGDSALYFCASSVVTTGSTDTQYFGPGTRLTVL.